The 26 T cell receptor beta chains presented below share a single source sample, sequenced in a study of follicular helper T cells after annual influenza vaccination. Time point denoted: 2015-2016 season, 7 days after influenza vaccination. Profiling relied on immunoSEQ multiplex PCR, and the TCRdb table lists in-frame clones only, not all of them. The sample consists of 10,000 to 11,000 clones, approximately 80% of them appearing once. This specimen consisted of CXCR5+ CD38- circulating T follicular helper cells from blood, obtained 7 days after influenza vaccination. Sample subset: circulating Tfh, non-naive CD4+CXCR5+PD-1+ (ICOS+CD38+ or ICOS-CD38-). Source of these receptors: an adult who received the influenza vaccine.

The chain joins TRBV18 to TRBJ1-2; D ambiguous. V was pared by 2 bases and J by 6 bases, with 7 bases between. CDR1 and CDR2 from the germline V gene are KGHSH and LQKENI. This CDR3 comprises 12 residues. The CDR3 DNA sequence: TGTGCCAGCTCACCAGGGGTGAATGGCTACACCTTC. It specifies CASSPGVNGYTF.

J is TRBJ1-1 and V is TRBV5-1; the match to TRBD1 covers 7 bases. The germline V gene encodes CDR1 SGHRS and CDR2 YFSETQ. The CDR3 is 18 residues long. V lost 0 bases to trimming and J lost 1 base; unmatched junction nucleotides: 12. CDR3 coding DNA: TGCGCCAGCAGCTTGGCCGGGCAGGGGGGCACGTGGAACACTGAAGCTTTCTTT. Protein product: CASSLAGQGGTWNTEAFF. The whole variable domain, filled in from reference TRBV5-1 and TRBJ1-1, reads KAGVTQTPRYLIKTRGQQVTLSCSPISGHRSVSWYQQTPGQGLQFLFEYFSETQRNKGNFPGRFSGRQFSNSRSEMNVSTLELGDSALYLCASSLAGQGGTWNTEAFFGQGTRLTVV.

CDR3 nucleotides: TGCGCCAGCAGCTTGGGTGTAGGGGCAGGAAACACCATATATTTT. Protein sequence: CASSLGVGAGNTIYF. This chain uses TRBV5-1 with TRBJ1-3; possible D gene TRBD1, 5 bases. The CDR3 runs 15 residues. CDR1 and CDR2 from the germline V gene are SGHRS and YFSETQ. V was shortened by 0 bases and J by 4 bases, with 11 bases between the two germline ends.

The chain couples TRBV12-5 to TRBJ2-7; D remains unclear. Germline assignment: CDR1 LGHNT and CDR2 FRNRAP. V was trimmed by 8 bases and J by 3 bases, leaving 8 bases between them. CDR3 length: 11 residues. The CDR3, as DNA: TGTGCTAGTCGAATAAACTACGAGCAGTACTTC. Protein: CASRINYEQYF.

This clone came up a few times. Written as DNA, the CDR3 is TGTGCCAGCAGCTTAGTCGGCGAGGGGCAGTACTTC. Its translation: CASSLVGEGQYF. The chain couples TRBV7-9 to TRBJ2-7, with D possibly matching TRBD2 (5 bases). CDR3 length: 12 amino acids. The ends were cut back, 1 base at V and 9 bases at J, with 10 bases in the middle. Germline assignment: CDR1 SEHNR and CDR2 FQNEAQ (reference sequence). The full variable domain, completed using reference TRBV7-9 and TRBJ2-7, is DTGVSQNPRHKITKRGQNVTFRCDPISEHNRLYWYRQTLGQGPEFLTYFQNEAQLEKSRLLSDRFSAERPKGSFSTLEIQRTEQGDSAMYLCASSLVGEGQYFGPGTRLTVT.

The sample holds one count of this clone. The chain recombines TRBV9 with TRBJ1-2, with TRBD1 as a possible D gene (5 bases). Germline V gives CDR1 SGDLS, CDR2 YYNGEE. CDR3 size: 14 residues. Trimming took 4 bases from V and 4 from J, leaving 14 bases between them. CDR3 amino acids: CASSLGPTSYGYTF. The CDR3 DNA follows: TGTGCCAGCAGCTTGGGACCGACTTCCTATGGCTACACCTTC.

This rearrangement joins TRBV13 to TRBJ1-6; possible D gene TRBD1, 6 bases. V was pared by 7 bases and J by 6 bases, with 13 bases between. Germline-derived CDR1 and CDR2 are PRHDT and FYEKMQ (reference sequence). This CDR3 comprises 14 residues. The CDR3 DNA reads as TGTGCCAGCAACCTACAGGGAAGTAATTCACCCCTCCACTTT. As protein: CASNLQGSNSPLHF.

The chain couples TRBV14 to TRBJ2-1, with D perhaps being TRBD1 or TRBD2 (5 bases each). The CDR3 runs to 13 residues. Trimming took 1 base from V and 5 from J, leaving 6 bases between them. CDR1 and CDR2 from the germline V gene are SGHDN and FVKESK. The DNA for the CDR3 is TGTGCCAGCAGCCAAGGGGGGAACAATGAGCAGTTCTTC. Protein product: CASSQGGNNEQFF.

The CDR3 nucleotides are TGCGCCAGCAGCCATGACGGGGGGACAACGAACACCGGGGAGCTGTTTTTT. As protein: CASSHDGGTTNTGELFF. V and J are TRBV4-3 and TRBJ2-2, with a tentative D call TRBD2 (7 bases). The CDR3 totals 17 residues. The V and J ends lost 3 bases and 0 bases respectively, with 14 bases between them. Germline assignment: CDR1 LGHNA and CDR2 YSLEER.

The rearrangement joins TRBV4-1 to TRBJ2-1; D unresolved. CDR1 MGHRA and CDR2 YSYEKL come from the germline V gene. Trimming cost V 0 bases and J 8 bases, with 8 bases left between them. The CDR3 spans 13 residues. The CDR3 DNA reads as TGCGCCAGCAGCCAAGAAAGATGGGATGAGCAGTTCTTC. It codes for CASSQERWDEQFF.

The V gene is TRBV28, the J gene TRBJ1-5, with TRBD1 matching 9 bases. V dropped 5 bases and J dropped 0; count of bases not matched to a gene: 5. Germline V gene sequence: CDR1 MDHEN, CDR2 SYDVKM. The CDR3 length is 16 residues. This chain's CDR3 is CASSLWTGDSNQPQHF. As DNA, the CDR3 is TGTGCCAGCAGTCTCTGGACAGGGGATAGCAATCAGCCCCAGCATTTT.

The chain combines TRBV2 with TRBJ2-2; a possible D gene is TRBD2 (6 bases). V was shortened by 5 bases and J by 15 bases, with 16 bases between the two germline ends. This CDR3 is built from 12 residues. CDR1 SNHLY and CDR2 FYNNEI come from the germline V gene. The DNA of the CDR3 is TGTGCCAGCAGTCGGGCGGGGTATTACGTGTTTTTT. The encoded protein is CASSRAGYYVFF. The whole variable domain, filled in from reference TRBV2 and TRBJ2-2, reads EPEVTQTPSHQVTQMGQEVILRCVPISNHLYFYWYRQILGQKVEFLVSFYNNEISEKSEIFDDQFSVERPDGSNFTLKIRSTKLEDSAMYFCASSRAGYYVFFGEGSRLTVL.

The chain employs TRBV12-5 and TRBJ1-1; D possibly corresponds to TRBD1 (5 bases). Trimming stripped 5 bases from V and 0 bases from J, with 10 bases between. The CDR3 has 14 amino acids. From germline, CDR1 is LGHNT and CDR2 FRNRAP. Here the CDR3 reads CASGRGVMNTEAFF. The CDR3 coding sequence is TGTGCTAGTGGTCGGGGGGTGATGAACACTGAAGCTTTCTTT.

The chain is built from TRBV6-1 and TRBJ1-2, with D unclear. The CDR3 is 17 amino acids. Germline loops: CDR1 MNHNS, CDR2 SASEGT. With 1 base removed from V and 0 bases from J, the gap between germline ends came to 15 bases. This CDR3 reads CASSEVGFKGTNYGYTF. CDR3 DNA sequence: TGTGCCAGCAGTGAAGTGGGGTTTAAGGGAACTAACTATGGCTACACCTTC.

This chain uses TRBV4-2 with TRBJ2-1; 8 bases are a match to TRBD2. The CDR3 extends over 19 amino acids. Germline trimming cut 0 bases from V and 6 bases from J; bases unmatched to any gene: 16. The V gene's germline CDR1 is LGHNA and CDR2 YNFKEQ. CDR3 residues: CASSQDLGVRGGNFNEQFF. The CDR3 nucleotides read TGTGCCAGCAGCCAAGATTTGGGAGTTCGCGGGGGGAACTTCAATGAGCAGTTCTTC.

The rearrangement links TRBV10-3 to TRBJ1-2, with TRBD1 as a possible D gene (6 bases). V was pared by 8 bases and J by 3 bases, with 13 bases between. CDR1 and CDR2 from the germline V gene are ENHRY and SYGVKD. This CDR3 comprises 13 residues. The CDR3 nucleotides are TGTGCCATCTCGAAAGGGGGAGACTATGGCTACACCTTC. Amino acids: CAISKGGDYGYTF.

This clone was counted only a few times. V and J are TRBV2 and TRBJ2-7; 8 bases are a match to TRBD2. The CDR3 totals 15 residues. J lost 7 bases, V lost 6 bases, and 14 bases had no gene match. Germline V gives CDR1 SNHLY, CDR2 FYNNEI. The CDR3 sequence is CASRELAEQYVEQYF. For the CDR3, the DNA is TGTGCCAGCAGGGAACTAGCGGAACAATACGTGGAGCAGTACTTC.

V usage is TRBV28 and J usage is TRBJ2-7; D perhaps matches TRBD1 (6 bases). The CDR3 sequence is 13 residues long. The germline V and J ends were trimmed by 11 bases and 4 bases, with 18 bases remaining between them. Germline CDR1 and CDR2: MDHEN and SYDVKM. The CDR3 DNA follows: TGTGCCGCCACTAGGACAGAGGATTACGAGCAGTACTTC. Translating it yields CAATRTEDYEQYF.

The chain combines TRBV6-6 with TRBJ2-2, with unresolved D. This CDR3 is built from 13 residues. CDR1 and CDR2 from the germline V gene are MNHNY and SVGAGI (reference sequence). V was clipped by 5 bases and J by 6 bases, with 10 bases between them. The CDR3 here is CASSATSAGELFF. CDR3 nucleotide sequence: TGTGCCAGCAGTGCTACCAGCGCCGGGGAGCTGTTTTTT.

This clone was picked up a small number of times. The chain combines TRBV10-3 with TRBJ2-7, with D perhaps being TRBD1 or TRBD2 (6 bases each). V was pared by 11 bases and J by 2 bases, with 16 bases between. Germline CDR1 reads ENHRY; CDR2 reads SYGVKD. This CDR3 region has 13 residues. Here the CDR3 DNA reads TGTGCCGCGGAGGGGGTCGGAGCCTACGAGCAGTACTTC. As protein: CAAEGVGAYEQYF.

This sequence joins TRBV9 and TRBJ1-1; D is ambiguous. The CDR3 extends over 14 amino acids. With 6 bases removed from V and 0 bases from J, the gap between germline ends came to 12 bases. Germline CDR1 reads SGDLS; CDR2 reads YYNGEE. The CDR3 reads CASNRGNMNTEAFF. The CDR3 DNA is TGTGCCAGCAATCGGGGAAACATGAACACTGAAGCTTTCTTT.

The CDR3 coding sequence is TGTGCCAGCAGCGTAGTTGGGGACAGCACTTACGAGCAGTACTTC. Protein: CASSVVGDSTYEQYF. The chain carries TRBV9 and TRBJ2-7, with 7 bases fitting TRBD1. This CDR3 comprises 15 residues. V dropped 0 bases and J dropped 4; count of bases not matched to a gene: 7. Germline CDR1 is SGDLS and CDR2 is YYNGEE.

The chain carries TRBV6-5 and TRBJ1-2; D remains unclear. Looked up from germline, CDR1 is MNHEY and CDR2 is SVGAGI. The CDR3 consists of 16 residues. The germline V and J ends were trimmed by 3 bases and 4 bases, with 18 bases remaining between them. The CDR3 DNA reads as TGTGCCAGCAGTTATTCTAATGTGGGGTCTTTCTATGGCTACACCTTC. Its protein is CASSYSNVGSFYGYTF.

The chain uses TRBV19 and TRBJ1-2; D is uncertain. V lost 6 bases, J lost 5 bases, and 16 bases lay in between. The CDR3 runs 14 residues. CDR1 is LNHDA, CDR2 SQIVND, per germline (reference sequence). The DNA of the CDR3 is TGTGCCAGTAGGGTCGGCGCGGAATCTTATGGCTACACCTTC. Translated, it gives CASRVGAESYGYTF.

The gene calls are TRBV5-4 and TRBJ2-5; possibly TRBD1 or TRBD2 for D (5 bases each). The V gene lost 4 bases and the J gene lost 2 bases, with 12 bases spanning the gap. The CDR3 loop spans 14 amino acids. Germline V lookup: CDR1 SGHNT, CDR2 YYREEE (reference sequence). This CDR3 reads CASSTPGRQETQYF. CDR3 nucleotides: TGTGCCAGCAGCACACCGGGACGACAAGAGACCCAGTACTTC.

The rearrangement joins TRBV5-4 to TRBJ1-2; 7 nucleotides agree with TRBD1. The ends lost 0 bases at V and 4 bases at J; junction bases unmatched: 6. Germline lookup yields CDR1 SGHNT and CDR2 YYREEE (reference sequence). The CDR3 sequence is 15 residues long. CDR3 region: CASSLGLDRIYGYTF. The DNA of the CDR3 is TGTGCCAGCAGCTTGGGCCTGGACAGGATCTATGGCTACACCTTC.